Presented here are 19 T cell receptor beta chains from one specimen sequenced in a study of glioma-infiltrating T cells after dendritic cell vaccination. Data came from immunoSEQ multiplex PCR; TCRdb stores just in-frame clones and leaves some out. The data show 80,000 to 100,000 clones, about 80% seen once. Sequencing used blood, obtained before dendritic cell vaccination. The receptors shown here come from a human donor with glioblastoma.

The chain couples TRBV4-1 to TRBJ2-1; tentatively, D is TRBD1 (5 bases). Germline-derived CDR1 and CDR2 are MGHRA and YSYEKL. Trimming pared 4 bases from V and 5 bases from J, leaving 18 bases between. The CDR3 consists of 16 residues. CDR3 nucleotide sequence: TGCGCCAGCAGCCCTCAAATAATAGGGGCTAACAATGAGCAGTTCTTC. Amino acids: CASSPQIIGANNEQFF.

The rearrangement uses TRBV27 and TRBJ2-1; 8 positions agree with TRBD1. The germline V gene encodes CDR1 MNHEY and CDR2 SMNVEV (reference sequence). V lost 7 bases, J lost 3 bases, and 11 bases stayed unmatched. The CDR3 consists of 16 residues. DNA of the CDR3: TGTGCCAGCAACCGAAGAGGGACAGGAAGCTACAATGAGCAGTTCTTC. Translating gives CASNRRGTGSYNEQFF.

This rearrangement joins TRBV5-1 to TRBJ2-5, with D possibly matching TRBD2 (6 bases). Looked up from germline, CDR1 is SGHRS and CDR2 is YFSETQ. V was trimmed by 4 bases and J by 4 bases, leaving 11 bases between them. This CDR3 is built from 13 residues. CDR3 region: CASSAGRLETQYF. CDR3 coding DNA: TGCGCCAGCAGCGCGGGACGGTTAGAGACCCAGTACTTC.

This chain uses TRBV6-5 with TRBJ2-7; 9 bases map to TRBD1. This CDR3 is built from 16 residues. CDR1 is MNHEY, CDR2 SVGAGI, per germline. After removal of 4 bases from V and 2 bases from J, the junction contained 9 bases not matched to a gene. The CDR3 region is CASSFFSTGGTYEQYF. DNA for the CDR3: TGTGCCAGCAGTTTTTTCTCGACAGGGGGGACCTACGAGCAGTACTTC.

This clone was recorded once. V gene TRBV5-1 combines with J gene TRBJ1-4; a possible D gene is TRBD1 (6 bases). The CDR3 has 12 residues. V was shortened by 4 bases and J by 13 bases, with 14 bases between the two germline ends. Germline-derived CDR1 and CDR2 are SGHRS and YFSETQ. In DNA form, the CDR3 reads TGCGCCAGCAGCATACAGGGTACTAGACTGTTTTTT. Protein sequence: CASSIQGTRLFF.

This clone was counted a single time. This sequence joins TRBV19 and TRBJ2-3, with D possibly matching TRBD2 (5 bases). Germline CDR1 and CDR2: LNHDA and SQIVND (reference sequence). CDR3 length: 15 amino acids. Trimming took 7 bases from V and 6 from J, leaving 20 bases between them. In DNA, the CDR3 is TGTGCCAGTACAGGCCGGGATATTGGCTCCGATACGCAGTATTTT. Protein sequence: CASTGRDIGSDTQYF.

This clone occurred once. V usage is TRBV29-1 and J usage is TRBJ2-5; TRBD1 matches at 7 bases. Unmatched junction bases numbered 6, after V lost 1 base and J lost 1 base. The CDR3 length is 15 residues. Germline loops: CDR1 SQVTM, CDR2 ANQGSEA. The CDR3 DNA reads TGCAGCGTTGAAGGTCACAGGGGCCTCCAAGAGACCCAGTACTTC. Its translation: CSVEGHRGLQETQYF.

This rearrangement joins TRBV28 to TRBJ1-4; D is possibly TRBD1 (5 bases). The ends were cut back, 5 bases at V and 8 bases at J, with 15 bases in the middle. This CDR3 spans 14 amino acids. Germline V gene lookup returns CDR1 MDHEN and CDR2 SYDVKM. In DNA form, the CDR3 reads TGTGCCAGCAGTCCGGGGGGACGAATGGAAAAACTGTTTTTT. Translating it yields CASSPGGRMEKLFF.

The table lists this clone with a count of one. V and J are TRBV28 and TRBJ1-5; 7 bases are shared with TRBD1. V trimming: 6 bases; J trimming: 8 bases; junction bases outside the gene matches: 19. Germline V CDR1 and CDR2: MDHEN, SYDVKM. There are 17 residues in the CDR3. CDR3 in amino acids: CASRVPGTAIKEEPQHF. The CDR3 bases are TGTGCCAGCAGGGTCCCTGGGACAGCCATCAAGGAAGAGCCCCAGCATTTT. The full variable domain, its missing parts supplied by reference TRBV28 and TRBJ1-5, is DVKVTQSSRYLVKRTGEKVFLECVQDMDHENMFWYRQDPGLGLRLIYFSYDVKMKEKGDIPEGYSVSREKKERFSLILESASTNQTSMYLCASRVPGTAIKEEPQHFGDGTRLSIL.

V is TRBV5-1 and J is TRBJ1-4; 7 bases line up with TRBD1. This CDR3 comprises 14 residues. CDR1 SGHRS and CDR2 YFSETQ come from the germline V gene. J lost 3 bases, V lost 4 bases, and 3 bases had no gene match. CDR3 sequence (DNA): TGCGCCAGCAGCCTACAGGGGCCTAATGAAAAACTGTTTTTT. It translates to CASSLQGPNEKLFF.

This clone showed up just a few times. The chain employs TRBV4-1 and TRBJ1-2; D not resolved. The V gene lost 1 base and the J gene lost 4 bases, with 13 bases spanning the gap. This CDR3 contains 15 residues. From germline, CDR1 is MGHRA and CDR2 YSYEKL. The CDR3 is CASSQGQATIYGYTF. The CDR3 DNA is TGCGCCAGCAGCCAAGGCCAAGCGACTATCTATGGCTACACCTTC.

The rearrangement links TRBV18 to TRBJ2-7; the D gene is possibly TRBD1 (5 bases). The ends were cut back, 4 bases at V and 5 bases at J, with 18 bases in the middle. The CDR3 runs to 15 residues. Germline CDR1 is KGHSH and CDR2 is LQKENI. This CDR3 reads CASSLYSQGENEQYF. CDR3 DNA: TGTGCCAGCTCACTCTATAGTCAAGGGGAAAACGAGCAGTACTTC.

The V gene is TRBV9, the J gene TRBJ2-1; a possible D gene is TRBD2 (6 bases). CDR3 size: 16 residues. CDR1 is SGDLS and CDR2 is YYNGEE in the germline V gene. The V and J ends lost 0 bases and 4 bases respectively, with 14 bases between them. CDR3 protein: CASSVVGAGPYNEQFF. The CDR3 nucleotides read TGTGCCAGCAGCGTAGTGGGAGCGGGCCCTTACAATGAGCAGTTCTTC. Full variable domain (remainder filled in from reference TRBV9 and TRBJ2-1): DSGVTQTPKHLITATGQRVTLRCSPRSGDLSVYWYQQSLDQGLQFLIQYYNGEERAKGNILERFSAQQFPDLHSELNLSSLELGDSALYFCASSVVGAGPYNEQFFGPGTRLTVL.

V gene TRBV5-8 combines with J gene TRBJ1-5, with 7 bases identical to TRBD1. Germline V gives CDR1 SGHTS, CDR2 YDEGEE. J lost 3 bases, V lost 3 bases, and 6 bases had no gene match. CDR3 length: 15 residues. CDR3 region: CASSYETGANQPQHF. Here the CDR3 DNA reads TGTGCCAGCAGCTATGAAACAGGGGCCAATCAGCCCCAGCATTTT.

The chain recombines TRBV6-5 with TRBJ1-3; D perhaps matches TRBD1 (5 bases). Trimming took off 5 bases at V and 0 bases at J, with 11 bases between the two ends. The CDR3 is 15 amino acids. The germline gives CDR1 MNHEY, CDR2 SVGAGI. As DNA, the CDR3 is TGTGCCAGCAGTGCGACAGATCCCTCTGGAAACACCATATATTTT. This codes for CASSATDPSGNTIYF.

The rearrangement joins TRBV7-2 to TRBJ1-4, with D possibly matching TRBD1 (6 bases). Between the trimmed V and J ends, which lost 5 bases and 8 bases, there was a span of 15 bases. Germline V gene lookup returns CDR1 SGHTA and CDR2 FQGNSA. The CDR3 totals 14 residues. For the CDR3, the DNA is TGTGCCAGCAGCCCAATCCCGGGGGGCGAAAAACTGTTTTTT. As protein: CASSPIPGGEKLFF.

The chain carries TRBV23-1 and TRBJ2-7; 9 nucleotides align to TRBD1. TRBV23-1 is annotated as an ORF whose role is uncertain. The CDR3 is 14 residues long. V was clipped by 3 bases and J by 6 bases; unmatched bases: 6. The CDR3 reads CASSQGTGRGEQYF. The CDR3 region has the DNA TGCGCCAGCAGTCAGGGGACAGGGAGAGGCGAGCAGTACTTC.

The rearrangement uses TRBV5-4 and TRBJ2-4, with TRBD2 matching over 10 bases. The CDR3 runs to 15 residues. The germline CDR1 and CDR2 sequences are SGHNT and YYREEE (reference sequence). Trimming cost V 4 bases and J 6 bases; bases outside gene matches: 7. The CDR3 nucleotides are TGTGCCAGCAGCGTCTGGACTAGCGGACTAAACATTCAGTACTTC. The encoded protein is CASSVWTSGLNIQYF.

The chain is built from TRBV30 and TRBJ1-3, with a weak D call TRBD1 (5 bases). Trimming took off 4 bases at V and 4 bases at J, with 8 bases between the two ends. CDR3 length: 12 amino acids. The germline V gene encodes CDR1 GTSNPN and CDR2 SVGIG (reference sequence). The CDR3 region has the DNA TGTGCCTGGAAGGGACTGGGAAACACCATATATTTT. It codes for CAWKGLGNTIYF.